This is a list of T cell receptor beta chains from one sample in a study of patients and donors after allogeneic stem cell transplantation. MiXCR was run by TCRdb on the RT-PCR reads, yielding one entry per CDR3 protein. The sample yields approximately 170,000 distinct CDR3 sequences, about 29% seen once. What was sequenced was blood, either unsorted or a sorted T cell fraction (not recorded which). The receptors shown here come from a human donor who was either an allogeneic HSCT recipient or a stem cell or donor lymphocyte infusion donor (not recorded which). It is not recorded whose cells these are; they may come from a transplant donor. Each CDR3 is given with its conserved first and last residue. Fields, in order: CDR3 DNA, CDR3 protein, V gene, D gene, clone size, J gene. The D gene is left open where the match is weak. The size entry is marked missing in some rows and otherwise reads once, few, many or a size class.

TGTGCCACGAGAATACAGGGGCGGGATACGCAGTATTTT	CATRIQGRDTQYF	TRBV6-5	TRBD1	-	TRBJ2-3
TGCAGCGTGGGGACAGATTTCTACGAGCAGTACTTC	CSVGTDFYEQYF	TRBV29-1	TRBD1	-	TRBJ2-7
TGTGCCAGCAGTTTAGAAAGGCAGTTGAACACTGAAGCTTTCTTT	CASSLERQLNTEAFF	TRBV12-3/TRBV12-4	-	few	TRBJ1-1
TGTGCCAGCAGTTTGGGGGGCAGCCCAAGGGGCTACACCTTC	CASSLGGSPRGYTF	TRBV28	-	few	TRBJ1-2
TGTGCCAGCAGCCTCATAGGGCACGATCAGCCCCAGCATTTT	CASSLIGHDQPQHF	TRBV7-2	-	-	TRBJ1-5
TGCAGTGCTAGAGATTGGGAAGGCAATCAGCCCCAGCATTTT	CSARDWEGNQPQHF	TRBV20-1	-	-	TRBJ1-5
TGTGCCACCAGCAGACCTGGACTAGCGGGAACGGATACGCAGTATTTT	CATSRPGLAGTDTQYF	TRBV15	TRBD2	-	TRBJ2-3
TGTGCCAGCAGTTTAGGACTAGCGGGAGGTGGAAATGAGCAGTTCTTC	CASSLGLAGGGNEQFF	TRBV12-3/TRBV12-4	TRBD2	-	TRBJ2-1
TGTGCCAGCAGCTTCAAGGGCGCAAACACCGGGGAGCTGTTTTTT	CASSFKGANTGELFF	TRBV5-6	-	once	TRBJ2-2
TGTGCCAGCAGTTCAGGGACAGGGGGCTTGAATGAGCAGTTCTTC	CASSSGTGGLNEQFF	TRBV27	TRBD1	-	TRBJ2-1
TGCAGTGCTGGGGGCCAAGGGAGTAGTTACATTCAGTACTTC	CSAGGQGSSYIQYF	TRBV20-1	-	few	TRBJ2-4
TGTGCCATCAGGAGTGCGGCAGATACGCAGTATTTT	CAIRSAADTQYF	TRBV10-3	-	-	TRBJ2-3
TGTGCCAGCAGCCCCGAGTGGACTAGCGCCATCGGGGAGCTGTTTTTT	CASSPEWTSAIGELFF	TRBV7-3	TRBD2	-	TRBJ2-2
TGCGCCAGCAGCTTGGAGGGACTTGCTGGAAACACCATATATTTT	CASSLEGLAGNTIYF	TRBV5-1	-	-	TRBJ1-3
TGCGCCAGCAGCGAGGGTACAGATACGCAGTATTTT	CASSEGTDTQYF	TRBV5-1	-	-	TRBJ2-3
TGTGCCAGCAGCCTGGGACAGGGCGGGGATACGCAGTATTTT	CASSLGQGGDTQYF	TRBV4-2	TRBD1	-	TRBJ2-3
TGCGCCAGCAGCCAAGATCAAGGTCAGCCCCAGCATTTT	CASSQDQGQPQHF	TRBV4-3	-	many	TRBJ1-5
TGTGCCAGCAGCTTGTCCCTAGGGCGCTATGAGCAGTTCTTC	CASSLSLGRYEQFF	TRBV7-3	-	-	TRBJ2-1
TGCAGTGCTAGGGACAGGGATACCTACAATGAGCAGTTCTTC	CSARDRDTYNEQFF	TRBV20-1	TRBD1	few	TRBJ2-1
TGTGCCAGCACCGAAACCTTGGGCTACACCTTC	CASTETLGYTF	TRBV2	-	-	TRBJ1-2
TGTGCCAGCAGCCACGTGTGGGGGGAGGGTGACAATGAGCAGTTCTTC	CASSHVWGEGDNEQFF	TRBV7-8	TRBD2	-	TRBJ2-1
TGCAGCGTTGGTGGGGGGATTGGAAACACCATATATTTT	CSVGGGIGNTIYF	TRBV29-1	-	many	TRBJ1-3